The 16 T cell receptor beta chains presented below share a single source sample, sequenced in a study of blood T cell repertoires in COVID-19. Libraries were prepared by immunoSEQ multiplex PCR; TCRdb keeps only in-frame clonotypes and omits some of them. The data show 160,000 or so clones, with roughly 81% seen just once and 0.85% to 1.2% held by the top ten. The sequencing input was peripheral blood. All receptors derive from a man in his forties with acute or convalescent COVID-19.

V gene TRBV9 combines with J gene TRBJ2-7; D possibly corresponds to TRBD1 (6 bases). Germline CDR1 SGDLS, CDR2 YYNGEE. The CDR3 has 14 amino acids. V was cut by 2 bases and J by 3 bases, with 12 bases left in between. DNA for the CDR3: TGTGCCAGCAGCGTTCAGGGGTTGAACTACGAGCAGTACTTC. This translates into CASSVQGLNYEQYF. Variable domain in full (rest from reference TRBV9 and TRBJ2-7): DSGVTQTPKHLITATGQRVTLRCSPRSGDLSVYWYQQSLDQGLQFLIQYYNGEERAKGNILERFSAQQFPDLHSELNLSSLELGDSALYFCASSVQGLNYEQYFGPGTRLTVT.

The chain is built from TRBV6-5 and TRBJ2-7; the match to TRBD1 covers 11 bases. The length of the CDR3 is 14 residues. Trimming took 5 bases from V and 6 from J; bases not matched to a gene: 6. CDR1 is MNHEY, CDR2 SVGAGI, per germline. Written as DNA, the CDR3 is TGTGCCAGCAGTCCCACCGGGACAGGGGGCGAGCAGTACTTC. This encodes CASSPTGTGGEQYF.

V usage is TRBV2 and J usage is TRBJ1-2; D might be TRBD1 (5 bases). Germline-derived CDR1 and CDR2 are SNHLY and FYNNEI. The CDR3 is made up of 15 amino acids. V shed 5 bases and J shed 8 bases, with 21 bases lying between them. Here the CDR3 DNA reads TGTGCCAGCAGTCAACTCCACAGTGGGGGAGGGGGCTACACCTTC. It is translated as CASSQLHSGGGGYTF.

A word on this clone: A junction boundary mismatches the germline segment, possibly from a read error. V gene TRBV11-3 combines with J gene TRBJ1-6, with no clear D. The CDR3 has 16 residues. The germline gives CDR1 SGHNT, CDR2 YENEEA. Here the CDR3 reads CAGSSGGGLDNSPLHF. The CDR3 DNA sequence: TGTGCCGGCAGCTCTGGTGGAGGGCTAGACAATTCACCCCTCCACTTT.

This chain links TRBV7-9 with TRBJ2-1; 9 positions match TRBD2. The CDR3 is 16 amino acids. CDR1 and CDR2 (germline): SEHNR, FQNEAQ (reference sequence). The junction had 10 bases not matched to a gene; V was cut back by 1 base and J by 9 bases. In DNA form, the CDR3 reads TGTGCCAGCAGCTTAGTCATGGGCGGGGGGGCCCGTGAGCAGTTCTTC. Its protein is CASSLVMGGGAREQFF.

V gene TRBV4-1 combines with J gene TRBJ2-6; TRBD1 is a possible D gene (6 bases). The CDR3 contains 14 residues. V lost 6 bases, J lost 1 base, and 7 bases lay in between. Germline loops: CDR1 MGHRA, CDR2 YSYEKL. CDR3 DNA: TGCGCCAGCAGAGGGGGATCTGGGGCCAACGTCCTGACTTTC. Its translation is CASRGGSGANVLTF.

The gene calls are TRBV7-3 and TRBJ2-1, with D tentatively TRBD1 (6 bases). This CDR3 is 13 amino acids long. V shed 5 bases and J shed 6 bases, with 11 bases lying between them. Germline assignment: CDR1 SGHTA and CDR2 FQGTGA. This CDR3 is CASSDGRGNEQFF. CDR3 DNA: TGTGCCAGCAGCGACGGCAGGGGCAATGAGCAGTTCTTC.

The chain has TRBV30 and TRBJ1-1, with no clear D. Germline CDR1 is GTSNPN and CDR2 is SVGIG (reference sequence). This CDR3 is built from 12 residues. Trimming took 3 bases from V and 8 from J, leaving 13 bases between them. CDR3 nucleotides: TGTGCCTGGAGGTCCGCAGAAACCGAAGCTTTCTTT. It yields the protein CAWRSAETEAFF.

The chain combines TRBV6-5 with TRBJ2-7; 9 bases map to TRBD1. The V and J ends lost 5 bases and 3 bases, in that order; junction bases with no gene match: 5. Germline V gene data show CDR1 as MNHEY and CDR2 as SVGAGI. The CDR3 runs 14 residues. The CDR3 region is CASSPRTGVYEQYF. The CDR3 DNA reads TGTGCCAGCAGTCCTCGGACAGGGGTCTACGAGCAGTACTTC.

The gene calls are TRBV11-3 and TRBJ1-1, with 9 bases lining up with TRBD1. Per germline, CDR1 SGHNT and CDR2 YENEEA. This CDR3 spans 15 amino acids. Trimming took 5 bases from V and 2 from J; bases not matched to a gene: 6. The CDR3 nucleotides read TGTGCCAGCAGCCAGGGGACAGGGATAAACACTGAAGCTTTCTTT. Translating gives CASSQGTGINTEAFF.

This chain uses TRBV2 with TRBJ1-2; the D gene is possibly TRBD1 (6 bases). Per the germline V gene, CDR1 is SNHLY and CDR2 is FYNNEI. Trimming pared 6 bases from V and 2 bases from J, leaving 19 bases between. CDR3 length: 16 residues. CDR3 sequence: CASRRTDSIQNYGYTF. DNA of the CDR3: TGTGCCAGCAGAAGGACAGATTCAATACAAAACTATGGCTACACCTTC.

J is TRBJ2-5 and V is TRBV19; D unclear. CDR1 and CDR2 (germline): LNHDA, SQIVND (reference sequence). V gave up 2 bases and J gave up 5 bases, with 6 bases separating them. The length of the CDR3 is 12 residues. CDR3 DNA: TGTGCCAGTAGTATAAGGAGTGAGACCCAGTACTTC. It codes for CASSIRSETQYF. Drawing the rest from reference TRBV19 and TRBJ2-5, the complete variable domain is DGGITQSPKYLFRKEGQNVTLSCEQNLNHDAMYWYRQDPGQGLRLIYYSQIVNDFQKGDIAEGYSVSREKKESFPLTVTSAQKNPTAFYLCASSIRSETQYFGPGTRLLVL.

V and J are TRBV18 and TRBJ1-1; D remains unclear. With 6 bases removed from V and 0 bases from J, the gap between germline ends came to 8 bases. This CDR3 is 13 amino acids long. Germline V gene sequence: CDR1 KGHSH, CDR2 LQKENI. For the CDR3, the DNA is TGTGCCAGCTCGCCTCAGGTGAACACTGAAGCTTTCTTT. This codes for CASSPQVNTEAFF. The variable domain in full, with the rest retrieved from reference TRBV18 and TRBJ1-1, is NAGVMQNPRHLVRRRGQEARLRCSPMKGHSHVYWYRQLPEEGLKFMVYLQKENIIDESGMPKERFSAEFPKEGPSILRIQQVVRGDSAAYFCASSPQVNTEAFFGQGTRLTVV.

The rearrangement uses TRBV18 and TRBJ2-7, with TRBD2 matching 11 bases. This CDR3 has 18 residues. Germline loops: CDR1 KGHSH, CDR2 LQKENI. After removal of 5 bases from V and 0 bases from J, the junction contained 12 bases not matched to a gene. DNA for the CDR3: TGTGCCAGCTCAAAGGTTTCTAGCGGGGGGCTAAGCTCCTACGAGCAGTACTTC. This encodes CASSKVSSGGLSSYEQYF.

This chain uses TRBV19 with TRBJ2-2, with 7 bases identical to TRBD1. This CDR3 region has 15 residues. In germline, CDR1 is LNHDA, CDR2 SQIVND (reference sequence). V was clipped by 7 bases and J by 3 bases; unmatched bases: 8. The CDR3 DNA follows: TGTGCCAGTACCACCGGGACAGCGTACACCGGGGAGCTGTTTTTT. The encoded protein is CASTTGTAYTGELFF.

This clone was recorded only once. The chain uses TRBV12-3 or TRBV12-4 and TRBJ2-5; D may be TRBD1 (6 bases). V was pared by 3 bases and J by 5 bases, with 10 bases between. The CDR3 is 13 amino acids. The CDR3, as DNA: TGTGCCAGCAGTTTTAACAGGGCTGAGACCCAGTACTTC. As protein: CASSFNRAETQYF.